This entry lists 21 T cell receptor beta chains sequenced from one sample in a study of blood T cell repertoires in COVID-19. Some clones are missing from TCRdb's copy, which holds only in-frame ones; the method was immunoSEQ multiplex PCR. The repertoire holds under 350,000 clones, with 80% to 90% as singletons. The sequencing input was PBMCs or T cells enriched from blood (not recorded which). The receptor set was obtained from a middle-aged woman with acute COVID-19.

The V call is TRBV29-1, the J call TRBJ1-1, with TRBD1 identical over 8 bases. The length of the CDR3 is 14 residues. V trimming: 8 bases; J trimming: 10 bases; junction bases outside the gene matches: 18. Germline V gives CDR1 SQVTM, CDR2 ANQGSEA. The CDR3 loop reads CSIGQGAGFQGAFF. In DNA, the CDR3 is TGCAGCATCGGACAGGGTGCAGGTTTCCAGGGAGCTTTCTTT.

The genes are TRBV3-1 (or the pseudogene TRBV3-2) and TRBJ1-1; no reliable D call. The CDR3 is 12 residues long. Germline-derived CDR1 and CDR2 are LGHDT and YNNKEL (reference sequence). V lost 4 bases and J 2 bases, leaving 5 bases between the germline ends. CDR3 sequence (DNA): TGTGCCAGCAGCCTGGGCAACACTGAAGCTTTCTTT. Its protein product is CASSLGNTEAFF.

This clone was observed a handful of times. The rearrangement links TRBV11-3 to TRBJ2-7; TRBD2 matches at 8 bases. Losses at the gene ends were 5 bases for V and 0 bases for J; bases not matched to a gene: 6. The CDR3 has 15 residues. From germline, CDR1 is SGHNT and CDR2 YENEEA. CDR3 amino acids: CASSLSGGSSYEQYF. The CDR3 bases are TGTGCCAGCAGCCTAAGCGGGGGAAGCTCCTACGAGCAGTACTTC.

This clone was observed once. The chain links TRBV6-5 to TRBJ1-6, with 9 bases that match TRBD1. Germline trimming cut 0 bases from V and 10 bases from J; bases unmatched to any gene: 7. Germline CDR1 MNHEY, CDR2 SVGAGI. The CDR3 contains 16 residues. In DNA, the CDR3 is TGTGCCAGCAGTTACTCGTCCGGGACAGGGTTCTCACCCCTCCACTTT. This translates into CASSYSSGTGFSPLHF.

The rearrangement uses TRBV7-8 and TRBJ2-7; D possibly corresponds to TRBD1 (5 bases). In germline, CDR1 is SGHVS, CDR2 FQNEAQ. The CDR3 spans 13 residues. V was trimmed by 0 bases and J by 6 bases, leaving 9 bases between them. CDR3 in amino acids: CASSLADKAEQYF. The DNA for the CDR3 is TGTGCCAGCAGCTTAGCGGACAAAGCCGAGCAGTACTTC.

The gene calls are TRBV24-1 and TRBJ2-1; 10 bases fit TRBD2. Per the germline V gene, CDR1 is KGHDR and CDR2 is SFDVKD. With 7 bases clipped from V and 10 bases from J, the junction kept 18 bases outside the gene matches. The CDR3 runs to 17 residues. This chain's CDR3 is CATSGRASGSGMVEQFF. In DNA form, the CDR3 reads TGTGCCACCAGCGGGAGGGCTAGCGGGAGCGGTATGGTAGAGCAGTTCTTC.

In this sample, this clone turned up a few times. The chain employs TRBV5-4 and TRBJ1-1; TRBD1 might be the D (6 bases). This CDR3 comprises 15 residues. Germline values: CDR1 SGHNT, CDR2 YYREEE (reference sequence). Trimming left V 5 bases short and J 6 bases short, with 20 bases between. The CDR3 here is CASSRSGQLHAEAFF. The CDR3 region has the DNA TGTGCCAGCAGTCGATCTGGACAGCTGCACGCTGAAGCTTTCTTT. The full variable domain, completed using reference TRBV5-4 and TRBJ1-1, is ETGVTQSPTHLIKTRGQQVTLRCSSQSGHNTVSWYQQALGQGPQFIFQYYREEENGRGNFPPRFSGLQFPNYSSELNVNALELDDSALYLCASSRSGQLHAEAFFGQGTRLTVV.

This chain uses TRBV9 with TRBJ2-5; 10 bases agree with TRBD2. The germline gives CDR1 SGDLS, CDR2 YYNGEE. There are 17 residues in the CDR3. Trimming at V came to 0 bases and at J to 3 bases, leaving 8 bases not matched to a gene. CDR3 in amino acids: CASSVVAGGVRKETQYF. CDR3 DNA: TGTGCCAGCAGCGTAGTAGCGGGGGGCGTGAGGAAAGAGACCCAGTACTTC. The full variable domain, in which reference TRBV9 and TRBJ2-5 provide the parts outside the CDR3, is DSGVTQTPKHLITATGQRVTLRCSPRSGDLSVYWYQQSLDQGLQFLIQYYNGEERAKGNILERFSAQQFPDLHSELNLSSLELGDSALYFCASSVVAGGVRKETQYFGPGTRLLVL.

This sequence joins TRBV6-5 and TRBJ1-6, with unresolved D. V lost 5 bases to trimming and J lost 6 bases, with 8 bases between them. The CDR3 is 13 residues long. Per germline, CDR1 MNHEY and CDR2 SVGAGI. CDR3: CASSRAGNSPLHF. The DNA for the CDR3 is TGTGCCAGCAGTCGAGCCGGTAATTCACCCCTCCACTTT.

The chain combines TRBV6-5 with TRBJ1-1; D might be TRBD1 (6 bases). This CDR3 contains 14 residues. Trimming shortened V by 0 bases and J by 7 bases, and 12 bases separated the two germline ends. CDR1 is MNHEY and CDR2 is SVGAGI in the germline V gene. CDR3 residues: CASSYSYRQVEAFF. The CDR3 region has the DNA TGTGCCAGCAGTTACTCTTATAGACAGGTTGAAGCTTTCTTT.

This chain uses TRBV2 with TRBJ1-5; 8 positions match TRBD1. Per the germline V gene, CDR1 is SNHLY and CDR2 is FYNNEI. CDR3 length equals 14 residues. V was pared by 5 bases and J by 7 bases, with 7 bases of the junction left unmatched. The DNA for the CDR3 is TGTGCCAGCAGTCCAGGACAGGGACGACAGCCCCAGCATTTT. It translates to CASSPGQGRQPQHF.

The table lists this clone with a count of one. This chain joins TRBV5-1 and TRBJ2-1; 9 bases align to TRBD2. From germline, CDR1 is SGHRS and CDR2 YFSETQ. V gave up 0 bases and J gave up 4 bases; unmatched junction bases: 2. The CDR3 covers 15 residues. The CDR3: CASSLVAGAYNEQFF. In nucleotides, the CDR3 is TGCGCCAGCAGCTTGGTAGCGGGAGCTTACAATGAGCAGTTCTTC.

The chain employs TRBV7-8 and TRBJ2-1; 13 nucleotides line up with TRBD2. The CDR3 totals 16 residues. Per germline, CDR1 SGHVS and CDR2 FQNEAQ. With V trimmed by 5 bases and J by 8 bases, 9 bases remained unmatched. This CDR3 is CASSLGGLAGVYEQFF. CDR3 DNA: TGTGCCAGCAGCCTAGGAGGACTAGCGGGAGTTTATGAGCAGTTCTTC.

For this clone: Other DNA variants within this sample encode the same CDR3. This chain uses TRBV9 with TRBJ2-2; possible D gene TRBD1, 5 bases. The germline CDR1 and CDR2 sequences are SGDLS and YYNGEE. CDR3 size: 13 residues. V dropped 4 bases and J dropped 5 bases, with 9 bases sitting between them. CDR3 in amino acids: CASSPRETGELFF. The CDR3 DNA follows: TGTGCCAGCAGCCCCAGGGAAACCGGGGAGCTGTTTTTT.

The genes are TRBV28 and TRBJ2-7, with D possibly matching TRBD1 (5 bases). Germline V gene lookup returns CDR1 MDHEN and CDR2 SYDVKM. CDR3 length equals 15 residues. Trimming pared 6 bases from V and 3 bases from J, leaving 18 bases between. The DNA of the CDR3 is TGTGCCAGCAGCCCTTTCAGGGCACGTAGCTACGAGCAGTACTTC. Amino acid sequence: CASSPFRARSYEQYF. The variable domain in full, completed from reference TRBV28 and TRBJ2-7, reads DVKVTQSSRYLVKRTGEKVFLECVQDMDHENMFWYRQDPGLGLRLIYFSYDVKMKEKGDIPEGYSVSREKKERFSLILESASTNQTSMYLCASSPFRARSYEQYFGPGTRLTVT.

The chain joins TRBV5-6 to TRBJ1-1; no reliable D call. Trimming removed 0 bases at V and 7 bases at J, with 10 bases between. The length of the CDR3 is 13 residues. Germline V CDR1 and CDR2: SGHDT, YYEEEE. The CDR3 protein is CASSLVSGSEAFF. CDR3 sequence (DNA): TGTGCCAGCAGCTTGGTATCCGGGAGTGAAGCTTTCTTT. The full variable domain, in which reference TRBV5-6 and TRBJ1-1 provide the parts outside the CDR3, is DAGVTQSPTHLIKTRGQQVTLRCSPKSGHDTVSWYQQALGQGPQFIFQYYEEEERQRGNFPDRFSGHQFPNYSSELNVNALLLGDSALYLCASSLVSGSEAFFGQGTRLTVV.

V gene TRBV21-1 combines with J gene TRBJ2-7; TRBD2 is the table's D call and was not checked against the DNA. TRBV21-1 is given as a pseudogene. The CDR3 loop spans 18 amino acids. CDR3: CASSDHKTSGMFGYEQYF. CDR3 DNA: TGTGCCAGCAGCGATCATAAGACTAGCGGGATGTTCGGGTACGAGCAGTACTTC.

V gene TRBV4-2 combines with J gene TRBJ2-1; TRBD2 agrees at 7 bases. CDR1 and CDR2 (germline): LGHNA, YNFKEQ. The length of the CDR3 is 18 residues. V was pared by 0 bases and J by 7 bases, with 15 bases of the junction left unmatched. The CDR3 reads CASSQDVRRELSGNEQFF. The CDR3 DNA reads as TGTGCCAGCAGCCAAGATGTGCGGCGGGAGCTTTCGGGGAATGAGCAGTTCTTC.

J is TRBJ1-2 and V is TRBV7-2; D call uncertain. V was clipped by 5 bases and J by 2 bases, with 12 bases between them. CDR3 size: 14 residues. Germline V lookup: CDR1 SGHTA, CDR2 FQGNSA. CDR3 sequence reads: CASSPVQNNYGYTF. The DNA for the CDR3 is TGTGCCAGCAGCCCGGTACAGAACAACTATGGCTACACCTTC.

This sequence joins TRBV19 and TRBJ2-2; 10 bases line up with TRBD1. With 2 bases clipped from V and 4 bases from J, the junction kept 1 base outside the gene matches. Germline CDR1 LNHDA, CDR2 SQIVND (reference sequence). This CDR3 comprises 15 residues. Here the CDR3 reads CASSIRTGGTGELFF. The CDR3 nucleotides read TGTGCCAGTAGTATAAGGACAGGGGGCACCGGGGAGCTGTTTTTT.

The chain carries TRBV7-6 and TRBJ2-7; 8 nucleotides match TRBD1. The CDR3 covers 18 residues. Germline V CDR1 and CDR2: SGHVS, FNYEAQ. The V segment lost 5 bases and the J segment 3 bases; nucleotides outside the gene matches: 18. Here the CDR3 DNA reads TGTGCCAGCAGCCCCGGACAGGGAAGGGCCACTCTTCTCTACGAGCAGTACTTC. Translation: CASSPGQGRATLLYEQYF.